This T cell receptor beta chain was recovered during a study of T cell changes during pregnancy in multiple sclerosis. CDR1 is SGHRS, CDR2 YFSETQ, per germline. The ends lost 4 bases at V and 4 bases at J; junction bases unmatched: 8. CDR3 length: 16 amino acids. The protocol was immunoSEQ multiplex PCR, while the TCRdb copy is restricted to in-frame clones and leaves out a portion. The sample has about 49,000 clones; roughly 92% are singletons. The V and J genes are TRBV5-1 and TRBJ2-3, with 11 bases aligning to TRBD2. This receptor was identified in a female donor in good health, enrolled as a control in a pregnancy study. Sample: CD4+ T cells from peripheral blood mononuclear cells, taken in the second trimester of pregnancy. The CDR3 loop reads CASSGGLAASSDTQYF. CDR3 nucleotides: TGCGCCAGCAGCGGGGGACTAGCGGCTTCTTCAGATACGCAGTATTTT.